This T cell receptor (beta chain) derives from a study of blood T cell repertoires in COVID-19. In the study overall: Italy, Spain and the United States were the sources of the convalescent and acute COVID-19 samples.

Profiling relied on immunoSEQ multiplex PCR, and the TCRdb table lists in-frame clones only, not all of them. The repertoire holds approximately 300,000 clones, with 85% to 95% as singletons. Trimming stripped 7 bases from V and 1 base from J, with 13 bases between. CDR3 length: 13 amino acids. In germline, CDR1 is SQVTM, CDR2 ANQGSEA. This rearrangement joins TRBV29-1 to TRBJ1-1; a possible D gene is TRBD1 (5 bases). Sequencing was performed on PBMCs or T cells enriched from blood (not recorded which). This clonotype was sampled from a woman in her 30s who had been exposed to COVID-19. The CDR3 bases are TGCAGCGGAACCGGGACTAAGAACACTGAAGCTTTCTTT. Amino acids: CSGTGTKNTEAFF.